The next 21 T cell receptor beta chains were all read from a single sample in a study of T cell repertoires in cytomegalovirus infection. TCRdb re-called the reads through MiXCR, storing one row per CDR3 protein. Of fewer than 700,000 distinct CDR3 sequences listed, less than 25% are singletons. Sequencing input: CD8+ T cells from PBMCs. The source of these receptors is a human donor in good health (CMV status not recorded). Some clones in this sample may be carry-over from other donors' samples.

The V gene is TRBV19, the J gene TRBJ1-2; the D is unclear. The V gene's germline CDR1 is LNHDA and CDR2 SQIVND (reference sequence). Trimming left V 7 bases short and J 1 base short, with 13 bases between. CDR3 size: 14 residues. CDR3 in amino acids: CASTPAAFNYGYTF. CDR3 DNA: TGTGCCAGTACTCCGGCCGCCTTTAACTATGGCTACACCTTC.

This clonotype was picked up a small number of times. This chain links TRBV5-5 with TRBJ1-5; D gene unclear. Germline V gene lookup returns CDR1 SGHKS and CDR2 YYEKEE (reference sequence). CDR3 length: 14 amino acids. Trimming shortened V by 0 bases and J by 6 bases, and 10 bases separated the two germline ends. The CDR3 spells CASSLAIGIQPQHF. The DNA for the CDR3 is TGTGCCAGCAGCTTGGCCATAGGGATTCAGCCCCAGCATTTT.

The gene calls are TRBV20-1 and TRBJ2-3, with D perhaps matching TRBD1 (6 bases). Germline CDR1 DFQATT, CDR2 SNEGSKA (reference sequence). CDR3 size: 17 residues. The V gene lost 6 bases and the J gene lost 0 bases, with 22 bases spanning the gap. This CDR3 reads CSAGPTGLGSSTDTQYF. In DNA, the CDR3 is TGCAGTGCGGGACCTACAGGGTTGGGGTCTAGCACAGATACGCAGTATTTT.

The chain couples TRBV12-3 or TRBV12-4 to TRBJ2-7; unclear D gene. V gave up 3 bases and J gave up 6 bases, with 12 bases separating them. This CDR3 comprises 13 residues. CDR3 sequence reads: CASSLGSGSEQYF. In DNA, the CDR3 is TGTGCCAGCAGTTTGGGCTCTGGGTCCGAGCAGTACTTC.

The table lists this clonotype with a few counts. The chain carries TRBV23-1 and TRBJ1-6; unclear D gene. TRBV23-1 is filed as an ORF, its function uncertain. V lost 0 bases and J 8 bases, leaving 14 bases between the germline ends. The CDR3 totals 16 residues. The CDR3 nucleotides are TGCGCCAGCAGTCAATCTCCCCGCAGGCTGGATTCACCCCTCCACTTT. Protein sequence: CASSQSPRRLDSPLHF.

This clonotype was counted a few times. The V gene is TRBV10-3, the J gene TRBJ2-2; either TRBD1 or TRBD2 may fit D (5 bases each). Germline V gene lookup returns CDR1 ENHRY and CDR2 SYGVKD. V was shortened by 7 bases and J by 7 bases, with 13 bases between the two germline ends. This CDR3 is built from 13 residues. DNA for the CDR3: TGTGCCATCACCGACAGTGAGGGCGGGGAGCTGTTTTTT. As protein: CAITDSEGGELFF.

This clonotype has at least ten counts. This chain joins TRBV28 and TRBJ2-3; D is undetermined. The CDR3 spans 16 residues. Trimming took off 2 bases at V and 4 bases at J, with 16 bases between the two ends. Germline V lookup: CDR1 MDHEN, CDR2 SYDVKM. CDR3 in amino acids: CASSLRGNRASDTQYF. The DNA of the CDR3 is TGTGCCAGCAGTTTAAGAGGCAATCGAGCATCAGATACGCAGTATTTT.

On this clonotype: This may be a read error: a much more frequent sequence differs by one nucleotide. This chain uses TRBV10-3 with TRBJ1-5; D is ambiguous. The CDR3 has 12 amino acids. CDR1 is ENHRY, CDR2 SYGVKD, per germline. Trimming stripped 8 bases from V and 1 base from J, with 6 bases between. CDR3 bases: TGTGCCATCGGTGGGAGCAATCAGCCCCAGCATTTT. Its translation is CAIGGSNQPQHF.

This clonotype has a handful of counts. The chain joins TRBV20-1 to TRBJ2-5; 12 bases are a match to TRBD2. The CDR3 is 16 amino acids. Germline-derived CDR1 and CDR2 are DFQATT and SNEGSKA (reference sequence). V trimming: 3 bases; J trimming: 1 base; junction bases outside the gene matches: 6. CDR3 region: CSARETSGGSQETQYF. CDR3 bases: TGCAGTGCTAGGGAAACTAGCGGGGGGTCCCAAGAGACCCAGTACTTC.

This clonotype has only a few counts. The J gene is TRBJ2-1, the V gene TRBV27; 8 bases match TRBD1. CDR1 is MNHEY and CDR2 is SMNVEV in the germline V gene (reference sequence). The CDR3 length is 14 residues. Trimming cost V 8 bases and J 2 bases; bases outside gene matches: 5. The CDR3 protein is CASGRQGPYNEQFF. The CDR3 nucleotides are TGTGCCAGCGGTAGACAGGGGCCCTACAATGAGCAGTTCTTC.

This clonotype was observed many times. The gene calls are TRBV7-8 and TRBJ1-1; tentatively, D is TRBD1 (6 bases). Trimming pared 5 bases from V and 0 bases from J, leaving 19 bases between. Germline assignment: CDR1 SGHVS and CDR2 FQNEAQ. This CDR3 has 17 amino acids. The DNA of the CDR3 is TGTGCCAGCAGCAATAAAGGCCGGGGACAAGTGAACACTGAAGCTTTCTTT. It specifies CASSNKGRGQVNTEAFF.

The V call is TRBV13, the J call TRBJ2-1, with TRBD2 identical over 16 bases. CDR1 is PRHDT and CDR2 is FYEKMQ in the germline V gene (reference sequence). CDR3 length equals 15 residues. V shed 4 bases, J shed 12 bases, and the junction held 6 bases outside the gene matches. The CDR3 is CASSSGTSGGAGQFF. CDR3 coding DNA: TGTGCCAGCAGCTCCGGGACTAGCGGGGGGGCGGGGCAGTTCTTC.

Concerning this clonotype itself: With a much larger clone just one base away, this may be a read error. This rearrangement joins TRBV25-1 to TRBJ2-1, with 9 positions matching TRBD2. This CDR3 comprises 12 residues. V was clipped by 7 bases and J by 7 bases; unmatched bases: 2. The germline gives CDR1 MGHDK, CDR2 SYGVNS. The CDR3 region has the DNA TGTGCCAGCACCCTAGCGGGGAATGAGCAGTTCTTC. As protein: CASTLAGNEQFF.

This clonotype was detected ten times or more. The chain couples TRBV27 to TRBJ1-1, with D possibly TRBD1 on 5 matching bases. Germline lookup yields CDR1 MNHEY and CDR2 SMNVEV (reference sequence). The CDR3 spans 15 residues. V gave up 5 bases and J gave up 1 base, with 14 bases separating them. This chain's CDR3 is CASSLSRDANTEAFF. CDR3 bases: TGTGCCAGCAGTCTCTCCAGGGATGCGAACACTGAAGCTTTCTTT.

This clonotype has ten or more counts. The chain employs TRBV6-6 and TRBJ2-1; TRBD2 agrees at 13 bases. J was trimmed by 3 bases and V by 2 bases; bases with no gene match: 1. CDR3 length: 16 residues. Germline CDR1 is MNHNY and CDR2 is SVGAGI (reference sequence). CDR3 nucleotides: TGTGCCAGCAGTTACCGACTAGCGGGGGGCTACAATGAGCAGTTCTTC. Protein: CASSYRLAGGYNEQFF.

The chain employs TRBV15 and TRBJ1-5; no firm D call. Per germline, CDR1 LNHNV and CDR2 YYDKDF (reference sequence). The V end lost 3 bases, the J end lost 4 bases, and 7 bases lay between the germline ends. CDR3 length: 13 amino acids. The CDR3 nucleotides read TGTGCCACCAGCAGCAAAAGGAATCAGCCCCAGCATTTT. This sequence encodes CATSSKRNQPQHF.

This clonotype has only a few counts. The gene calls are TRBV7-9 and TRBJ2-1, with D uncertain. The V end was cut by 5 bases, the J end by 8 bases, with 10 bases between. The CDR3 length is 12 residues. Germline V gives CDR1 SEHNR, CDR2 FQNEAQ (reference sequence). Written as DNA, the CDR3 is TGTGCCAGCAGCGGTCGCGCCGATGAGCAGTTCTTC. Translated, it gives CASSGRADEQFF.

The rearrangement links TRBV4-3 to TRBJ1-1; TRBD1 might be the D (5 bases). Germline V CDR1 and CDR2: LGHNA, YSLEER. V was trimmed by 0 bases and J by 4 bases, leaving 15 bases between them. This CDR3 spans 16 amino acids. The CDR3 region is CASSQDWDVVGTEAFF. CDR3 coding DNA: TGCGCCAGCAGCCAAGATTGGGACGTCGTGGGCACTGAAGCTTTCTTT.

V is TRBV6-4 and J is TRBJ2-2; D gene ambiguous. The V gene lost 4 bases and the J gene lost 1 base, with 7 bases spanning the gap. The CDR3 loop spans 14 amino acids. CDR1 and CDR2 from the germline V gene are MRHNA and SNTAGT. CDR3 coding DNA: TGTGCCAGCAGTGTAGGGAAGAACACCGGGGAGCTGTTTTTT. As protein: CASSVGKNTGELFF.

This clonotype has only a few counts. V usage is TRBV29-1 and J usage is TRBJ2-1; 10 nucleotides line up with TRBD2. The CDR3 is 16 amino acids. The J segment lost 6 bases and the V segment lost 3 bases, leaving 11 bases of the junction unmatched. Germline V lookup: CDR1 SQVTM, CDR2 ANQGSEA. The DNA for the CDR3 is TGCAGCGTTGAGTCCGCCTCTAGCGGGGGTGGCAATGAGCAGTTCTTC. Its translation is CSVESASSGGGNEQFF.

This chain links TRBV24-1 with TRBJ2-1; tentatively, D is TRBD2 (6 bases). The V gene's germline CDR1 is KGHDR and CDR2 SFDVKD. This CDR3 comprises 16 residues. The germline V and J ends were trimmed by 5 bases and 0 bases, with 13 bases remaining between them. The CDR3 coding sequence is TGTGCCACCAGTGGCGAGGCGGGGAGCTCCTACAATGAGCAGTTCTTC. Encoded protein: CATSGEAGSSYNEQFF.